This T cell receptor (beta chain) was obtained from a study of control samples from healthy donors and cancer patients. The assay was immunoSEQ multiplex PCR, and TCRdb's table has in-frame clones only and misses some. The sample lists around 150,000 clones; approximately 96% were seen once. Trimming shortened V by 5 bases and J by 3 bases, and 8 bases separated the two germline ends. CDR1 and CDR2 (germline): MNHEY, SVGAGI. The CDR3 spans 13 residues. The source of this sequence is a woman aged 40 to 50 in good health. V usage is TRBV6-5 and J usage is TRBJ1-5; D remains unclear. Input material: blood. CDR3 amino acids: CASSQVSNQPQHF. The CDR3 DNA is TGTGCCAGCAGTCAGGTTTCCAATCAGCCCCAGCATTTT.